The following is a TCR beta chain sequence with its context. This sample stems from a study of Ad26.COV2.S vaccination and SARS-CoV-2 variants. Study at large: The Ad26.COV2.S arm of the COV1001 trial was where the donor was placed.

Stated treatment: 15 to 20 received Ad26.COV2.S at low or high dose, single or two shots; roughly five received placebo; per-sample allocation not given. Collection of samples fell on day 63 after the first vaccine or placebo injection. A Boston donor was an adult aged 18-55 years. The CDR3 contains 16 residues. CDR1 is LGHNA and CDR2 is YNFKEQ in the germline V gene. Germline trimming cut 1 base from V and 7 bases from J; bases unmatched to any gene: 9. The repertoire was sequenced with immunoSEQ multiplex PCR; TCRdb's copy has only in-frame clones and lacks some. The sample lists about 320,000 clones; about 86% were seen once.

The sample here was peripheral blood, taken in a trial of Ad26.COV2.S vaccine versus placebo. The chain recombines TRBV4-2 with TRBJ2-1; 8 bases map to TRBD2. This TCR came from a person aged 18-65 years who received the Ad26.COV2.S COVID-19 vaccine or a placebo. CDR3 bases: TGTGCCAGCAGCCAAGCGAGTCGGGGGGGCAGGAATGAGCAGTTCTTC. Its translation is CASSQASRGGRNEQFF.